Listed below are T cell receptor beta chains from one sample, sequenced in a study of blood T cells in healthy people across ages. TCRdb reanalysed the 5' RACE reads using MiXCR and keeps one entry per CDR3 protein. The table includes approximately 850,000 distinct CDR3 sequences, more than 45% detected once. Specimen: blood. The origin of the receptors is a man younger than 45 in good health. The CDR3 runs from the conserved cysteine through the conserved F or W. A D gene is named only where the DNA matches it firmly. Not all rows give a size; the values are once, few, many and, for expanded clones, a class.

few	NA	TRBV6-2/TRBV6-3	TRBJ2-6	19	TGTGCCAGCAGTTACCGGTCAGCCAACGTTTTCTCTGGGGCCAACGTCCTGACTTTC	CASSYRSANVFSGANVLTF
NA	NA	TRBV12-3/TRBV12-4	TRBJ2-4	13	TGTGCCAACAGTTCCGGGACGTCGGGGCCGCAGTACTTC	CANSSGTSGPQYF
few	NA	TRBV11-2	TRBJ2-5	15	TGTGCCAGCAGCTTAGGAGCCGACTATAGAGAGACCCAGTACTTC	CASSLGADYRETQYF
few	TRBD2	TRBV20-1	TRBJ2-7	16	TGCAGTGCTAGAACCCAACTAGCGGGGAGCTCCTACGAGCAGTACTTC	CSARTQLAGSSYEQYF
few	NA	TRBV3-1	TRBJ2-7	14	TGTGCCAGCAGCCTTCCGGGACGGATCTACGAGCAGTACTTC	CASSLPGRIYEQYF
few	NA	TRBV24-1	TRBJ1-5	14	TGTGCCACCAGTGATTTATTGGCTAATCAGCCCCAGCATTTT	CATSDLLANQPQHF
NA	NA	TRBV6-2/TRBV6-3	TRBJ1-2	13	TGTGCCAGCAGTGGATCAGGGACCAGTGGCTACACCTTC	CASSGSGTSGYTF
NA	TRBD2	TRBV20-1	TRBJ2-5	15	TGCAGTGCTAGAGTAGCGGGAGGGCCTCAGGAGACCCAGTACTTC	CSARVAGGPQETQYF
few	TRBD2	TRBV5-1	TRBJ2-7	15	TGCGCCAGCAGCTTGGGGCTAGCGGTTCTCTACGAGCAGTACTTC	CASSLGLAVLYEQYF
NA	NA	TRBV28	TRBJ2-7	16	TGTGCCAGCAGTCGGGCCCCGCTAGTAGACAGCTACGAGCAGTACTTC	CASSRAPLVDSYEQYF
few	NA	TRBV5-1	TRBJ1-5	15	TGCGCCAGCAGCTTCGACGGGTCCTTAGGGCAGCCCCAGCATTTT	CASSFDGSLGQPQHF
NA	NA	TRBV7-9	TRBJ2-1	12	TGTGCCAGCAGTCGGCAGACCTATGAGCAGTTCTTC	CASSRQTYEQFF
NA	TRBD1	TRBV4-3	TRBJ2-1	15	TGCGCCAGCAGCCAAGATCCGACAGGGGTCAGCAGGCAGTTCTTC	CASSQDPTGVSRQFF
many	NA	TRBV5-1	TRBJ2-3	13	TGCGCCAGCCAGACAGGCCGTCACGATACGCAGTATTTT	CASQTGRHDTQYF
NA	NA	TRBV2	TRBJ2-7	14	TGTGCCAGCAGTACGACAGCCCAGGGCTCCGAGCAGTACTTC	CASSTTAQGSEQYF
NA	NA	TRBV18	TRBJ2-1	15	TGTGCCAGCTCGTACCGAGGGTCAGGAGGTGGTGAGCAGTTCTTC	CASSYRGSGGGEQFF
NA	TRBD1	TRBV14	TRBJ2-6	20	TGTGCCAGCAGCCCGTTGACCGGGACAGGGATTTCGTGGGGGGCCAACGTCCTGACTTTC	CASSPLTGTGISWGANVLTF
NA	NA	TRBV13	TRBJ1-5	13	TGTGCCAGCAGCCCTTATGGGCAACAGCCCCAGCATTTT	CASSPYGQQPQHF
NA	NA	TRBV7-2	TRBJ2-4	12	TGTGCCAGCAGCGGCGACCTTAACACTCAGTACTTC	CASSGDLNTQYF
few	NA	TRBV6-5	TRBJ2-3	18	TGTGCCAGCAGTTACGGATCAGGGGTCCGGATCGAGACAGATACGCAGTATTTT	CASSYGSGVRIETDTQYF
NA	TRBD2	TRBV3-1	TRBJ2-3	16	TGTGCCAGCAGCCCTATTAGCGGGGGGCATGGAGATACGCAGTATTTT	CASSPISGGHGDTQYF
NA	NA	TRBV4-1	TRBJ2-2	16	TGCGCCAGCAGTCCATGGGTGGGATCGAACACCGGGGAGCTGTTTTTT	CASSPWVGSNTGELFF
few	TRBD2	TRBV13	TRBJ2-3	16	TGTGCCAGCAGCTACCGGACTAGCTGGGGCACAGATACGCAGTATTTT	CASSYRTSWGTDTQYF
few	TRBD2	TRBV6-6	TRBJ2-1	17	TGTGCCAGCACCCTCCACAGTCCAGCGGGGGCAATGAATGAGCAGTTCTTC	CASTLHSPAGAMNEQFF
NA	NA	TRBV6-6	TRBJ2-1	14	TGTGCCAGCAGTTACTCGACGGGGGGCGATGAGCAGTTCTTC	CASSYSTGGDEQFF
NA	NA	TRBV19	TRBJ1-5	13	TGTGCCAGTAGTAGGGCAGGCGGTCAGCCCCAGCATTTT	CASSRAGGQPQHF
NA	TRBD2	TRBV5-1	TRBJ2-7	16	TGCGCCAGCAGCTTGGCCGGTGGGACTAGCGAGCTCGAGCAGTACTTC	CASSLAGGTSELEQYF
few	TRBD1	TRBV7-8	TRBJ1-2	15	TGTGCCAGCAGCTTAGCGTCTTCCAGGGGGTCTGGCTACACCTTC	CASSLASSRGSGYTF
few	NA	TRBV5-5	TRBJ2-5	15	TGTGCCAGCAGCTTGATCGCAGAAACCCAAGAGACCCAGTACTTC	CASSLIAETQETQYF
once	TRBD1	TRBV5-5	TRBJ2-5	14	TGTGCCAGCAGCTTCATGGACAGGAGAGAGACCCAGTACTTC	CASSFMDRRETQYF
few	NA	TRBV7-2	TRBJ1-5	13	TGTGCCAGCAGCTTAGGGGGGGGTTCAGCCCAGCATTTT	CASSLGGGSAQHF
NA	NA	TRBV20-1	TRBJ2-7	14	TGCAGTTCCCTTCGAACGGGGACAAGCGGCGAGCAGTACTTC	CSSLRTGTSGEQYF
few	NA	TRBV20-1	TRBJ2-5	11	TGCAGTGCCACGCCCAAGGAGACCCAGTACTTC	CSATPKETQYF
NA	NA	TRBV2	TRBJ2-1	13	TGTGCCAGCAGTGACTTACTAGTGGGCGAGCAGTTCTTC	CASSDLLVGEQFF
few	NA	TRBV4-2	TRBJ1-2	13	TGTGCCAGCAGGACCCCGGGGGATCGAGGCTACACCTTC	CASRTPGDRGYTF
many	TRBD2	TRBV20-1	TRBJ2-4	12	TGCAGTGCTATGACTAGCGAAAACATTCAGTACTTC	CSAMTSENIQYF
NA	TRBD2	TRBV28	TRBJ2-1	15	TGTGCCAGCACTTCCCCGGGAGGTTCCTACAATGAGCAGTTCTTC	CASTSPGGSYNEQFF
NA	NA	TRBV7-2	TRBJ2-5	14	TGTGCCAGCAGCTTAGTGGGGGTAGGGGAGATCCAGTACTTC	CASSLVGVGEIQYF
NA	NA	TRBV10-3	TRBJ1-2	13	TGTGCCATCAGCTCAAACGGGATCTATGGCTACACCTTC	CAISSNGIYGYTF
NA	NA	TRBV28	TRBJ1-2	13	TGTGCCAGCACTCCGACAGTCCTCTATGGCTACACCTTC	CASTPTVLYGYTF
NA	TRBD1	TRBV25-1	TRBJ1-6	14	TGTGCCAGCAGTGAACCCAGGGGGCTTTCACCCCTCCACTTT	CASSEPRGLSPLHF
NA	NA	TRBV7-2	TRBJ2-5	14	TGTGCCAGCAGCTTGCAGGGGAATCTGGAGACCCAGTACTTC	CASSLQGNLETQYF
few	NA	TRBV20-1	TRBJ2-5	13	TGCAGTGCCCCCGACAGATTCCAAGAGACCCAGTACTTC	CSAPDRFQETQYF
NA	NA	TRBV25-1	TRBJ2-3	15	TGTGCCAGCAGTGAATGGACCTCTGCCACAGATACGCAGTATTTT	CASSEWTSATDTQYF
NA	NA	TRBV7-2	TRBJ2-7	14	TGTGCCAGCAGGTCACAGGCCACGTCCTACGAGCAGTACTTC	CASRSQATSYEQYF
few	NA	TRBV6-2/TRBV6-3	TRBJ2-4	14	TGTGCCAGCAGTTACTCGGGAGGTGAAAACATTCAGTACTTC	CASSYSGGENIQYF
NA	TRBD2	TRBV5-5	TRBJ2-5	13	TGTGCCAGCAGCTCCGCGGGGGTTGAGACCCAGTACTTC	CASSSAGVETQYF
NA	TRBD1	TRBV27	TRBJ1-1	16	TGTGACCCGAAAGCCTTCGGACAGGGGGAGGCCACTGAAGCTTTCTTT	CDPKAFGQGEATEAFF
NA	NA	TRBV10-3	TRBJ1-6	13	TGTGCCAGCACCGGCCAGAGTAATTCACCCCTCCACTTT	CASTGQSNSPLHF
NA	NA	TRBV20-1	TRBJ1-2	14	TGCAGTGCTAGAGATCTCGGCAGCTTCTATGGCTACACCTTC	CSARDLGSFYGYTF
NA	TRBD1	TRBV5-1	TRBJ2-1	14	TGCGCCAGCAGCTTACCAAACAGGGGAAATGAGCAGTTCTTC	CASSLPNRGNEQFF
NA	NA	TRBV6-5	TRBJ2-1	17	TGTGCCAGCAGTTACTCGAGGGGTGGGGGCTCCTACAATGAGCAGTTCTTC	CASSYSRGGGSYNEQFF
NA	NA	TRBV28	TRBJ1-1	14	TGTGCCAGCAGTTCCCTCTTTGGCGTGGGAGAAGGTTTCTTT	CASSSLFGVGEGFF